The entry that follows covers one T cell receptor beta chain sequence. The ends lost 1 base at V and 6 bases at J; junction bases unmatched: 5. The CDR3 is made up of 14 amino acids. Germline V lookup: CDR1 SGHTA, CDR2 FQGNSA. Each CDR3 protein gets one entry after TCRdb re-called the 5' RACE reads with MiXCR. The sample records approximately 300,000 distinct CDR3 sequences, roughly 15% being singletons. The data derive from a study of T-cell memory formation after mild COVID-19. This TCR derives from a man aged 18 to 30 who had mild COVID-19 (a few samples of this study predate the infection). Cell type and time point are not known. The sample comprised PBMCs or a T cell subset sorted from them (not recorded which). J is TRBJ1-2 and V is TRBV7-2, with TRBD1 matching 7 bases. CDR3 amino acids: CASSLGGTANGYTF. The CDR3, as DNA: TGTGCCAGCAGCTTAGGGGGGACAGCGAATGGCTACACCTTC.